This entry lists 15 T cell receptor beta chains sequenced from one sample in a study of blood T cell repertoires in COVID-19. TCRdb's copy holds only in-frame clones and misses some; the assay was immunoSEQ multiplex PCR. The sample contains roughly 390,000 clones, about 89% of which appear only once. The specimen was peripheral blood. The receptors were sampled from a woman in her thirties with COVID-19, enrolled during active disease.

To note about this clone: Within the sample, other DNA sequences also encode this same CDR3. This chain uses TRBV5-1 with TRBJ1-5; 7 bases are a match to TRBD1. Germline V gene sequence: CDR1 SGHRS, CDR2 YFSETQ. The CDR3 consists of 15 residues. Trimming removed 0 bases from V and 3 bases from J; junction bases left unmatched: 3. DNA of the CDR3: TGCGCCAGCAGCTTGGGACAGGGAGACAATCAGCCCCAGCATTTT. This encodes CASSLGQGDNQPQHF.

This chain uses TRBV6-7 with TRBJ2-7, with TRBD1 identical over 11 bases. TRBV6-7 is designated an ORF whose function remains uncertain. This CDR3 spans 16 amino acids. The junction had 5 bases not matched to a gene; V was cut back by 0 bases and J by 4 bases. The CDR3 DNA sequence: TGTGCCAGCAGTTACTCGCGGACAGGGGGCGCTTACGAGCAGTACTTC. Translated: CASSYSRTGGAYEQYF.

This clone appeared a few times. This chain connects TRBV6-5 to TRBJ2-7; D is possibly TRBD2 (6 bases). Per the germline V gene, CDR1 is MNHEY and CDR2 is SVGAGI. V shed 2 bases and J shed 2 bases, with 16 bases lying between them. This CDR3 comprises 16 residues. The CDR3 coding sequence is TGTGCCAGCAGTTACGTGCGGGGCGGCACCACCTACGAGCAGTACTTC. Its translation: CASSYVRGGTTYEQYF.

With regard to this clone: The sample has other DNA sequences that encode this CDR3 too. The chain joins TRBV3-1 (or the pseudogene TRBV3-2) to TRBJ2-1, with D uncertain. V was cut by 4 bases and J by 7 bases, with 5 bases left in between. The CDR3 is 11 amino acids. CDR1 and CDR2 from the germline V gene are LGHDT and YNNKEL (reference sequence). CDR3 sequence (DNA): TGTGCCAGCAGCCTAAATAATGAGCAGTTCTTC. Its protein is CASSLNNEQFF.

This chain connects TRBV15 to TRBJ2-5, with 9 nucleotides matching TRBD1. CDR1 LNHNV and CDR2 YYDKDF come from the germline V gene (reference sequence). The CDR3 loop spans 14 amino acids. The junction had 4 bases not matched to a gene; V was cut back by 3 bases and J by 5 bases. The DNA of the CDR3 is TGTGCCACCAGCAGGGGACAGGGCGGGGAGACCCAGTACTTC. Amino acids: CATSRGQGGETQYF. Together with reference TRBV15 and TRBJ2-5, the CDR3 gives the full variable domain: DAMVIQNPRYQVTQFGKPVTLSCSQTLNHNVMYWYQQKSSQAPKLLFHYYDKDFNNEADTPDNFQSRRPNTSFCFLDIRSPGLGDTAMYLCATSRGQGGETQYFGPGTRLLVL.

This clone was recorded once. This rearrangement joins TRBV27 to TRBJ1-6, with D unresolved. Germline values: CDR1 MNHEY, CDR2 SMNVEV (reference sequence). V was shortened by 6 bases and J by 10 bases, with 22 bases between the two germline ends. CDR3 length: 16 amino acids. This chain's CDR3 is CASSPQTGNYLSPLHF. For the CDR3, the DNA is TGTGCCAGCAGCCCTCAAACGGGAAACTACTTATCACCCCTCCACTTT.

The genes are TRBV30 and TRBJ2-1; 12 bases fit TRBD1. Germline trimming cut 6 bases from V and 2 bases from J; bases unmatched to any gene: 5. This CDR3 is 15 amino acids long. CDR1 is GTSNPN, CDR2 SVGIG, per germline (reference sequence). As DNA, the CDR3 is TGTGCCTGCCTCGGGACAGGGGGCACCTACAATGAGCAGTTCTTC. This codes for CACLGTGGTYNEQFF.

This sequence joins TRBV7-2 and TRBJ2-2; a weak D match, TRBD2 (6 bases). The CDR3 contains 17 residues. V dropped 2 bases and J dropped 2 bases, with 15 bases sitting between them. Per germline, CDR1 SGHTA and CDR2 FQGNSA. CDR3 sequence: CASSLIRGLGNTGELFF. CDR3 nucleotides: TGTGCCAGCAGCTTAATAAGGGGACTGGGTAACACCGGGGAGCTGTTTTTT.

This chain links TRBV4-1 with TRBJ1-2, with D perhaps TRBD1 (6 bases). Germline V lookup: CDR1 MGHRA, CDR2 YSYEKL. There are 14 residues in the CDR3. V was shortened by 1 base and J by 3 bases, with 9 bases between the two germline ends. CDR3 in amino acids: CASSQVGAHYGYTF. Here the CDR3 DNA reads TGCGCCAGCAGCCAAGTGGGGGCCCACTATGGCTACACCTTC.

A few counts support this clone. The V gene is TRBV5-1, the J gene TRBJ1-1; D might be TRBD1 (5 bases). The CDR3 runs 13 residues. CDR1 and CDR2 (germline): SGHRS, YFSETQ. V lost 3 bases and J lost 1, with 7 bases in between. CDR3: CASSWGENTEAFF. The CDR3 DNA is TGCGCCAGCAGCTGGGGGGAGAACACTGAAGCTTTCTTT.

This sequence joins TRBV5-1 and TRBJ1-2; maybe TRBD1 (6 bases). The CDR3 is 14 residues long. In germline, CDR1 is SGHRS, CDR2 YFSETQ. V was trimmed by 4 bases and J by 8 bases, leaving 18 bases between them. The CDR3 loop is CASSLLTDRRGYTF. The CDR3 coding sequence is TGCGCCAGCAGCCTCCTGACGGACAGAAGGGGCTACACCTTC.

This clone has only a few counts. The rearrangement uses TRBV25-1 and TRBJ2-7; D not resolved. The CDR3 totals 14 residues. Germline CDR1 MGHDK, CDR2 SYGVNS. V lost 8 bases, J lost 5 bases, and 19 bases lay in between. The CDR3 sequence is CASQNFGQNNEQYF. Written as DNA, the CDR3 is TGTGCCAGCCAAAACTTTGGGCAGAACAACGAGCAGTACTTC.

The chain employs TRBV3-1 (or the pseudogene TRBV3-2) and TRBJ2-5; TRBD2 aligns across 7 bases. Unmatched junction bases numbered 6, after V lost 1 base and J lost 4 bases. Germline loops: CDR1 LGHDT, CDR2 YNNKEL (reference sequence). This CDR3 contains 15 residues. CDR3 sequence (DNA): TGTGCCAGCAGCCAAGTCGGGGGGATGGCAGAGACCCAGTACTTC. This codes for CASSQVGGMAETQYF.

The V and J genes are TRBV6-6 and TRBJ2-1, with a weak D call TRBD1 (5 bases). Trimming pared 11 bases from V and 6 bases from J, leaving 14 bases between. CDR1 MNHNY and CDR2 SVGAGI come from the germline V gene (reference sequence). The length of the CDR3 is 12 residues. The CDR3 is CAGALVGNEQFF. DNA of the CDR3: TGTGCCGGGGCGCTGGTGGGCAATGAGCAGTTCTTC.

The V call is TRBV7-3, the J call TRBJ2-7; 7 bases are shared with TRBD1. The J segment lost 0 bases and the V segment lost 1 base, leaving 6 bases of the junction unmatched. Germline V lookup: CDR1 SGHTA, CDR2 FQGTGA. This CDR3 contains 16 residues. As DNA, the CDR3 is TGTGCCAGCAGCTTAATGTGGGACAGCATCTCCTACGAGCAGTACTTC. This gives the protein CASSLMWDSISYEQYF. Full variable domain (outside the CDR3, taken from reference TRBV7-3 and TRBJ2-7): GAGVSQTPSNKVTEKGKYVELRCDPISGHTALYWYRQSLGQGPEFLIYFQGTGAADDSGLPNDRFFAVRPEGSVSTLKIQRTERGDSAVYLCASSLMWDSISYEQYFGPGTRLTVT.